These 29 T cell receptor beta chains were sequenced from one sample in a study of cytomegalovirus exposure and HLA in healthy donors. PCR employed 60 Vbeta and 13 Jbeta primers. TCRdb keeps only in-frame clones here, not all; method: immunoSEQ multiplex PCR. The table has approximately 170,000 clones, over 65% seen once. The sample was PBMCs. These receptors all come from a woman aged 40 to 55 in good health and CMV-seropositive.

The chain employs TRBV19 and TRBJ1-1; 10 bases match TRBD1. The CDR3 sequence is 15 residues long. Germline trimming cut 3 bases from V and 1 base from J; bases unmatched to any gene: 2. CDR1 is LNHDA, CDR2 SQIVND, per germline (reference sequence). The CDR3 is CASSMGTGANTEAFF. CDR3 bases: TGTGCCAGTAGTATGGGGACAGGGGCGAACACTGAAGCTTTCTTT.

This chain links TRBV7-2 with TRBJ1-6; D unresolved. Per germline, CDR1 SGHTA and CDR2 FQGNSA. This CDR3 has 17 amino acids. V shed 0 bases and J shed 6 bases, with 15 bases lying between them. This CDR3 is CASSLARGGWGNSPLHF. CDR3 DNA: TGTGCCAGCAGCTTAGCGCGTGGAGGCTGGGGTAATTCACCCCTCCACTTT.

The CDR3 DNA follows: TGTGCCAGCAGGCCAACAGGGGGAGAAAAACTGTTTTTT. Encoded protein: CASRPTGGEKLFF. The chain recombines TRBV7-2 with TRBJ1-4, with TRBD1 matching over 8 bases. The V and J ends lost 6 bases and 8 bases, in that order; junction bases with no gene match: 5. The CDR3 is 13 amino acids. Germline CDR1 is SGHTA and CDR2 is FQGNSA. Full variable domain (remainder filled in from reference TRBV7-2 and TRBJ1-4): GAGVSQSPSNKVTEKGKDVELRCDPISGHTALYWYRQSLGQGLEFLIYFQGNSAPDKSGLPSDRFSAERTGGSVSTLTIQRTQQEDSAVYLCASRPTGGEKLFFGSGTQLSVL.

This chain links TRBV4-2 with TRBJ2-5, with 9 bases lining up with TRBD2. CDR3 length equals 18 residues. V dropped 1 base and J dropped 2; count of bases not matched to a gene: 11. The germline V gene has CDR1 LGHNA and CDR2 YNFKEQ. The CDR3 bases are TGTGCCAGCAGCCAAGGGGTTTTGCTAGCGGGGACTCAAGAGACCCAGTACTTC. This codes for CASSQGVLLAGTQETQYF.

The chain recombines TRBV7-2 with TRBJ2-7; 9 bases match TRBD1. V trimming: 5 bases; J trimming: 1 base; junction bases outside the gene matches: 6. CDR1 is SGHTA, CDR2 FQGNSA, per germline. The CDR3 loop spans 15 amino acids. CDR3 residues: CASSATGGPSYEQYF. CDR3 nucleotide sequence: TGTGCCAGCAGCGCCACAGGGGGCCCATCCTACGAGCAGTACTTC.

V and J are TRBV7-3 and TRBJ2-3, with 7 bases that match TRBD2. Germline loops: CDR1 SGHTA, CDR2 FQGTGA. J was trimmed by 0 bases and V by 8 bases; bases with no gene match: 2. The CDR3 is 13 amino acids. This CDR3 reads CASGEGSTDTQYF. CDR3 sequence (DNA): TGTGCCAGCGGGGAGGGCAGCACAGATACGCAGTATTTT.

CDR3 in amino acids: CASPIGGGDQETQYF. CDR3 DNA sequence: TGTGCCAGCCCTATCGGCGGGGGCGACCAAGAGACCCAGTACTTC. This chain links TRBV6-1 with TRBJ2-5; the D gene is possibly TRBD2 (7 bases). The germline V gene encodes CDR1 MNHNS and CDR2 SASEGT. The CDR3 runs 15 residues. V lost 8 bases, J lost 0 bases, and 16 bases lay in between.

V and J are TRBV2 and TRBJ1-1, with D perhaps TRBD1 (6 bases). CDR1 is SNHLY, CDR2 FYNNEI, per germline. Trimming removed 7 bases at V and 4 bases at J, with 13 bases between. The CDR3 covers 13 residues. The CDR3 bases are TGTGCCAGCACCCCGGGACACCTCACTGAAGCTTTCTTT. This codes for CASTPGHLTEAFF.

This chain links TRBV27 with TRBJ1-1; 7 bases align to TRBD1. V was clipped by 0 bases and J by 3 bases; unmatched bases: 4. The CDR3 is 15 residues long. Germline assignment: CDR1 MNHEY and CDR2 SMNVEV (reference sequence). In DNA, the CDR3 is TGTGCCAGCAGTTTATCCAGGGGGGCGCACACTGAAGCTTTCTTT. It is translated as CASSLSRGAHTEAFF.

This clone showed up just a few times. V gene TRBV5-8 combines with J gene TRBJ1-1; 9 positions match TRBD1. In germline, CDR1 is SGHTS, CDR2 YDEGEE. With 0 bases clipped from V and 6 bases from J, the junction kept 3 bases outside the gene matches. The CDR3 is 14 residues long. The CDR3 DNA reads TGTGCCAGCAGCTTGGACAGGGGGCTTTCTGAAGCTTTCTTT. This encodes CASSLDRGLSEAFF.

The chain uses TRBV6-5 and TRBJ1-1; TRBD1 matches at 8 bases. J was trimmed by 10 bases and V by 4 bases; bases with no gene match: 5. Germline V lookup: CDR1 MNHEY, CDR2 SVGAGI. The CDR3 has 12 amino acids. The DNA for the CDR3 is TGTGCCAGCAGTTGGGGACAGGCCCCAGCTTTCTTT. Protein product: CASSWGQAPAFF.

CDR3 sequence (DNA): TGTGCCAGTAGTATTCTGACAGACCAGCCCCAGCATTTT. It encodes CASSILTDQPQHF. The chain joins TRBV19 to TRBJ1-5, with D perhaps matching TRBD1 (5 bases). The CDR3 runs 13 residues. The germline gives CDR1 LNHDA, CDR2 SQIVND (reference sequence). Trimming took 3 bases from V and 7 from J, leaving 10 bases between them.

The gene calls are TRBV19 and TRBJ1-3, with D unresolved. Germline V gene lookup returns CDR1 LNHDA and CDR2 SQIVND (reference sequence). This CDR3 contains 14 residues. The V end lost 5 bases, the J end lost 0 bases, and 8 bases lay between the germline ends. In nucleotides, the CDR3 is TGTGCCAGTAGTCCCTTGAGCTCTGGAAACACCATATATTTT. Its protein product is CASSPLSSGNTIYF.

The chain recombines TRBV11-3 with TRBJ2-2, with 8 bases lining up with TRBD2. CDR3 length equals 15 residues. Germline V CDR1 and CDR2: SGHNT, YENEEA. The trim removed 6 bases at V and 5 bases at J, leaving 8 bases unmatched. The CDR3 DNA reads TGTGCCAGCAGGCACGGACTAGCAGGGACCGGGGAGCTGTTTTTT. Translation gives CASRHGLAGTGELFF.

V usage is TRBV7-6 and J usage is TRBJ2-2, with D maybe TRBD2 (7 bases). Germline V gene data show CDR1 as SGHVS and CDR2 as FNYEAQ. With 5 bases removed from V and 0 bases from J, the gap between germline ends came to 16 bases. The CDR3 spans 17 residues. Here the CDR3 reads CASSPILGGPNTGELFF. The CDR3 nucleotides read TGTGCCAGCAGCCCTATTCTCGGGGGGCCGAACACCGGGGAGCTGTTTTTT.

The chain carries TRBV11-2 and TRBJ1-1; D not resolved. Trimming pared 2 bases from V and 0 bases from J, leaving 4 bases between. Germline V gene sequence: CDR1 SGHAT, CDR2 FQNNGV. The CDR3 is 13 amino acids. As DNA, the CDR3 is TGTGCCAGCAGCTTACAGATGAACACTGAAGCTTTCTTT. Its protein is CASSLQMNTEAFF.

The V gene is TRBV7-9, the J gene TRBJ2-5; 7 nucleotides agree with TRBD1. Looked up from germline, CDR1 is SEHNR and CDR2 is FQNEAQ (reference sequence). V lost 6 bases and J lost 4; bases outside the gene matches: 14. CDR3 length: 16 amino acids. CDR3 nucleotide sequence: TGTGCCAGCAGTTACGGACAGGTTCGCACCCCAGAGACCCAGTACTTC. The encoded protein is CASSYGQVRTPETQYF.

V gene TRBV28 combines with J gene TRBJ2-7, with 7 positions matching TRBD1. After removal of 6 bases from V and 5 bases from J, the junction contained 4 bases not matched to a gene. This CDR3 is 12 amino acids long. Germline values: CDR1 MDHEN, CDR2 SYDVKM. The DNA of the CDR3 is TGTGCCAGCAGGAAGGGGGCCAACGAGCAGTACTTC. This translates into CASRKGANEQYF.

This clone was found once. The chain joins TRBV28 to TRBJ1-2, with D hard to call. The CDR3 runs to 14 residues. Trimming removed 4 bases from V and 1 base from J, with 10 bases in between. In germline, CDR1 is MDHEN, CDR2 SYDVKM. The CDR3 is CASSSLDYNYGYTF. Written as DNA, the CDR3 is TGTGCCAGCAGTTCTCTAGATTATAACTATGGCTACACCTTC.

In this sample, this clone turned up a few times. J is TRBJ2-7 and V is TRBV6-5; D is perhaps TRBD1 (5 bases). Germline V gene lookup returns CDR1 MNHEY and CDR2 SVGAGI. Deletions cut 7 bases from V and 3 bases from J, with 16 bases between. This CDR3 has 14 residues. CDR3 sequence (DNA): TGTGCCAGCACCTTTGGGGCCCACTTCTACGAGCAGTACTTC. Its protein is CASTFGAHFYEQYF.

This clone was found a few times. The chain recombines TRBV9 with TRBJ2-1; 8 bases are a match to TRBD1. Unmatched junction bases numbered 5, after V lost 3 bases and J lost 0 bases. Per the germline V gene, CDR1 is SGDLS and CDR2 is YYNGEE. The CDR3 is 16 amino acids. Written as DNA, the CDR3 is TGTGCCAGCAGCGCTCCCGGACAGGGCTCCTACAATGAGCAGTTCTTC. Its translation is CASSAPGQGSYNEQFF.

The chain employs TRBV2 and TRBJ2-5; 8 bases are shared with TRBD2. After removal of 3 bases from V and 3 bases from J, the junction contained 9 bases not matched to a gene. CDR1 is SNHLY and CDR2 is FYNNEI in the germline V gene. The CDR3 is 16 amino acids. The CDR3 nucleotides are TGTGCCAGCAGTGACCTCTCGCTAGCGGGTGAAGAGACCCAGTACTTC. Protein: CASSDLSLAGEETQYF.

V is TRBV14 and J is TRBJ1-1, with TRBD1 as a possible D gene (5 bases). Per the germline V gene, CDR1 is SGHDN and CDR2 is FVKESK. Trimming took off 6 bases at V and 7 bases at J, with 9 bases between the two ends. The CDR3 contains 11 residues. This chain's CDR3 is CASSLGREAFF. For the CDR3, the DNA is TGTGCCAGCAGTTTGGGGCGTGAAGCTTTCTTT.

The chain is built from TRBV19 and TRBJ1-2, with D perhaps TRBD1 (5 bases). V was pared by 3 bases and J by 3 bases, with 14 bases between. This CDR3 comprises 15 residues. The V gene's germline CDR1 is LNHDA and CDR2 SQIVND (reference sequence). In DNA form, the CDR3 reads TGTGCCAGTAGTATTGCTTTTGGGGCGGACTATGGCTACACCTTC. The encoded protein is CASSIAFGADYGYTF.

This clone showed up just once. The chain recombines TRBV5-4 with TRBJ2-7, with 13 bases that match TRBD2. CDR3 length: 15 residues. Germline lookup yields CDR1 SGHNT and CDR2 YYREEE (reference sequence). V was clipped by 4 bases and J by 4 bases; unmatched bases: 5. CDR3 nucleotide sequence: TGTGCCAGCAGCGAACGGACTAGCGGGAGTTACGAGCAGTACTTC. Encoded protein: CASSERTSGSYEQYF.

The genes are TRBV7-9 and TRBJ2-5; TRBD2 agrees at 13 bases. After removal of 4 bases from V and 5 bases from J, the junction contained 7 bases not matched to a gene. CDR1 and CDR2 (germline): SEHNR, FQNEAQ (reference sequence). The CDR3 has 16 residues. The CDR3 bases are TGTGCCAGCAGCTACGGACTAGCGGGAGTTGGTGAGACCCAGTACTTC. Translating gives CASSYGLAGVGETQYF.

This rearrangement joins TRBV18 to TRBJ1-2; D perhaps matches TRBD1 (5 bases). Germline V CDR1 and CDR2: KGHSH, LQKENI. The CDR3 has 15 residues. Trimming left V 0 bases short and J 3 bases short, with 11 bases between. The CDR3 nucleotides read TGTGCCAGCTCACCACCACCAGGGATGGACTATGGCTACACCTTC. This translates into CASSPPPGMDYGYTF. Variable domain in full (rest from reference TRBV18 and TRBJ1-2): NAGVMQNPRHLVRRRGQEARLRCSPMKGHSHVYWYRQLPEEGLKFMVYLQKENIIDESGMPKERFSAEFPKEGPSILRIQQVVRGDSAAYFCASSPPPGMDYGYTFGSGTRLTVV.

J is TRBJ1-4 and V is TRBV6-1; 9 nucleotides agree with TRBD1. This CDR3 spans 13 amino acids. The trim removed 9 bases at V and 7 bases at J, leaving 6 bases unmatched. Germline CDR1 MNHNS, CDR2 SASEGT. CDR3 sequence reads: CASRDRAIEKLFF. The CDR3 nucleotides read TGTGCCAGTCGGGACAGGGCAATTGAAAAACTGTTTTTT.

The CDR3: CASSFRQGAEAFF. Written as DNA, the CDR3 is TGTGCCAGCAGCTTCCGACAGGGGGCTGAAGCTTTCTTT. This rearrangement joins TRBV7-2 to TRBJ1-1; TRBD1 aligns across 9 bases. The CDR3 consists of 13 residues. Germline V gives CDR1 SGHTA, CDR2 FQGNSA. V gave up 3 bases and J gave up 6 bases; unmatched junction bases: 2.